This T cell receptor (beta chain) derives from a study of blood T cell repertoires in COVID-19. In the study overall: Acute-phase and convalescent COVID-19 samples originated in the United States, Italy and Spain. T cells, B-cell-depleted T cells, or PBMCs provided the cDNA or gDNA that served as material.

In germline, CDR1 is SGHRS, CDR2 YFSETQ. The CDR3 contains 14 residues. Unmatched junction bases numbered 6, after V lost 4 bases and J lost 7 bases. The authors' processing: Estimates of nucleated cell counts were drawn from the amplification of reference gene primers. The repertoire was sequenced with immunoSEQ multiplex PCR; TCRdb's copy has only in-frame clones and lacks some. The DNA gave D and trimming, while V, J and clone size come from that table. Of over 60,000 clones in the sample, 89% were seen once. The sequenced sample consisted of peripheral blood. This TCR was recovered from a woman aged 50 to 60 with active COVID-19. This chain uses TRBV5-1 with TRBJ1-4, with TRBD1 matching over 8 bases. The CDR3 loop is CASSGGGTGEKLFF. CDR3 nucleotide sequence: TGCGCCAGCAGCGGAGGGGGGACAGGTGAAAAACTGTTTTTT. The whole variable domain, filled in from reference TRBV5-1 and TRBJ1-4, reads KAGVTQTPRYLIKTRGQQVTLSCSPISGHRSVSWYQQTPGQGLQFLFEYFSETQRNKGNFPGRFSGRQFSNSRSEMNVSTLELGDSALYLCASSGGGTGEKLFFGSGTQLSVL.